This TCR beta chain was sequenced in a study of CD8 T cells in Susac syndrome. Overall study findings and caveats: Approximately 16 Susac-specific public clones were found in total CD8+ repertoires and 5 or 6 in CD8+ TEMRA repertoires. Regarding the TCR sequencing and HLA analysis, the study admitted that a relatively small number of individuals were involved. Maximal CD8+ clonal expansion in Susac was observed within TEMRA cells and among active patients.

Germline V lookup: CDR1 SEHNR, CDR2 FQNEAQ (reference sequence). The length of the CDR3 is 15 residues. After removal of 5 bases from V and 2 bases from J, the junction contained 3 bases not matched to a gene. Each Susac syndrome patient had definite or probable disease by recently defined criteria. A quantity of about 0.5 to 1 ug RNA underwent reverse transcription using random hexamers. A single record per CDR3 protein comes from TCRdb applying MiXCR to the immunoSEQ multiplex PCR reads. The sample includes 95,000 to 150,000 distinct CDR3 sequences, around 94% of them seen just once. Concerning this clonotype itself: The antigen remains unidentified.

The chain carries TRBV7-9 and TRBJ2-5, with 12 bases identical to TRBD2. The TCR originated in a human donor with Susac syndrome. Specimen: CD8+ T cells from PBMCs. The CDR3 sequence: CASSRTSGEQETQYF. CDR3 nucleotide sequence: TGTGCCAGCAGCCGGACTAGCGGGGAACAAGAGACCCAGTACTTC. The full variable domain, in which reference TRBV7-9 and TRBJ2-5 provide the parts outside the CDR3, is DTGVSQNPRHKITKRGQNVTFRCDPISEHNRLYWYRQTLGQGPEFLTYFQNEAQLEKSRLLSDRFSAERPKGSFSTLEIQRTEQGDSAMYLCASSRTSGEQETQYFGPGTRLLVL.